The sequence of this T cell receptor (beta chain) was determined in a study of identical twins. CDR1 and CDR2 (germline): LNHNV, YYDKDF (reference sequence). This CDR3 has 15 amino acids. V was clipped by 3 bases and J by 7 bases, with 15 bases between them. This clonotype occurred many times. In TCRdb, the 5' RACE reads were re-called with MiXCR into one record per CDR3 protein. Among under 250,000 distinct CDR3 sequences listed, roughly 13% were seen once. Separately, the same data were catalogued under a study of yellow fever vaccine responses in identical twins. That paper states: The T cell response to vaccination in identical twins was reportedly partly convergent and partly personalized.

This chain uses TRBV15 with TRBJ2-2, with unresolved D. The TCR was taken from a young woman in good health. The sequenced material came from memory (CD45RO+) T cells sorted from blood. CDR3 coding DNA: TGTGCCACCAGCAGCCCCCTGCGAGGCGGCGGGGAGCTGTTTTTT. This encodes CATSSPLRGGGELFF.